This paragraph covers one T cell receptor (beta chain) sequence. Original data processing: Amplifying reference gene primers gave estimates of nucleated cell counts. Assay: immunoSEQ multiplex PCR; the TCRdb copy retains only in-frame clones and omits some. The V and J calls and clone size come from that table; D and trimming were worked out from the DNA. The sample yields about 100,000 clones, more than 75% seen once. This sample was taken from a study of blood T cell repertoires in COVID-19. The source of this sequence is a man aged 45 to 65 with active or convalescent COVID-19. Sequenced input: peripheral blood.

DNA for the CDR3: TGTGCCAGCAGTTTAATGGCTCTGGGCAGCAATCAGCCCCAGCATTTT. This translates into CASSLMALGSNQPQHF. The rearrangement uses TRBV28 and TRBJ1-5; no clear D. CDR3 length: 16 amino acids. V shed 2 bases and J shed 1 base, with 12 bases lying between them. Germline CDR1 is MDHEN and CDR2 is SYDVKM.